A selection of T cell receptor beta chains follows, all from one sample in a study of cytomegalovirus exposure and HLA in healthy donors. Sequenced by immunoSEQ multiplex PCR; TCRdb stores in-frame clones only, minus some. Seen here are 100,000 or so clones, around 63% observed once, and the top ten hold about 4.3%. Sequences were obtained from PBMCs. The source is a human donor in good health. Both conserved end residues are part of each CDR3. Each record gives: V gene, J gene, clone size, CDR3 protein. Clone sizes are given selectively: once, few, many, or a class where the clone is expanded.

V gene: TRBV29-1
J gene: TRBJ2-7
clone size: -
CDR3 protein: CSVESRDRDYEQYF

V gene: TRBV18
J gene: TRBJ1-4
clone size: once
CDR3 protein: CASSPTGGREKLFF

V gene: TRBV19
J gene: TRBJ1-2
clone size: once
CDR3 protein: CASSMLGRGDSGYTF

V gene: TRBV5-1
J gene: TRBJ2-7
clone size: -
CDR3 protein: CASSILAGGSYEQYF

V gene: TRBV19
J gene: TRBJ2-3
clone size: -
CDR3 protein: CASSITGWDTQYF

V gene: TRBV2
J gene: TRBJ2-2
clone size: -
CDR3 protein: CASSWTGTGELFF

V gene: TRBV18
J gene: TRBJ1-2
clone size: -
CDR3 protein: CASSLPGNYGYTF

V gene: TRBV14
J gene: TRBJ2-7
clone size: once
CDR3 protein: CASSPERQTHYEQYF

V gene: TRBV6-5
J gene: TRBJ2-7
clone size: -
CDR3 protein: CASSYGTTYEQYF

V gene: TRBV19
J gene: TRBJ1-1
clone size: few
CDR3 protein: CASSRGTPSAFF

V gene: TRBV14
J gene: TRBJ2-1
clone size: few
CDR3 protein: CASSQVGQVTRNEQFF

V gene: TRBV19
J gene: TRBJ2-1
clone size: -
CDR3 protein: CASSINLGTSGHEQFF

V gene: TRBV27
J gene: TRBJ2-7
clone size: -
CDR3 protein: CASSLGSGRVEQYF

V gene: TRBV11-1
J gene: TRBJ2-2
clone size: once
CDR3 protein: CASSTYRGTGELFF

V gene: TRBV6-1
J gene: TRBJ1-1
clone size: few
CDR3 protein: CASSDRQKEAFF

V gene: TRBV30
J gene: TRBJ2-1
clone size: -
CDR3 protein: CAWSRRLQNEQFF

V gene: TRBV27
J gene: TRBJ2-7
clone size: -
CDR3 protein: CASSPRIGGYEQYF

V gene: TRBV10-3
J gene: TRBJ2-7
clone size: -
CDR3 protein: CAISDGLAGDSSYEQYF

V gene: TRBV6-1
J gene: TRBJ1-4
clone size: few
CDR3 protein: CASSETGVGPGANEKLFF

V gene: TRBV2
J gene: TRBJ2-7
clone size: few
CDR3 protein: CASSQLVPHYEQYF

V gene: TRBV13
J gene: TRBJ2-6
clone size: -
CDR3 protein: CASSPRVGLSGAGANVLTF

V gene: TRBV2
J gene: TRBJ2-5
clone size: few
CDR3 protein: CASSEWASGVQETQYF

V gene: TRBV29-1
J gene: TRBJ1-2
clone size: -
CDR3 protein: CSVGGTGWNGYTF

V gene: TRBV19
J gene: TRBJ1-5
clone size: -
CDR3 protein: CASSQGDRVDQPQHF

V gene: TRBV7-9
J gene: TRBJ1-2
clone size: -
CDR3 protein: CASSRDSLYGYTF

V gene: TRBV5-1
J gene: TRBJ2-5
clone size: -
CDR3 protein: CASSLVVTGGRETQYF

V gene: TRBV5-6
J gene: TRBJ2-2
clone size: few
CDR3 protein: CASSLAGAESFSTGELFF

V gene: TRBV7-3
J gene: TRBJ2-1
clone size: -
CDR3 protein: CASSLMRYNEQFF

V gene: TRBV19
J gene: TRBJ2-1
clone size: -
CDR3 protein: CASSSVAGGPPYNEQFF

V gene: TRBV5-1
J gene: TRBJ1-1
clone size: -
CDR3 protein: CASSLGHQNTEAFF

V gene: TRBV19
J gene: TRBJ1-1
clone size: -
CDR3 protein: CASSITSPVGAEAFF

V gene: TRBV6-1
J gene: TRBJ1-1
clone size: few
CDR3 protein: CASSEIPLQGGTEAFF

V gene: TRBV4-2
J gene: TRBJ2-5
clone size: -
CDR3 protein: CASSHESAGPRETQYF

V gene: TRBV6-5
J gene: TRBJ1-1
clone size: -
CDR3 protein: CASSGALGVTEAFF

V gene: TRBV4-1
J gene: TRBJ1-4
clone size: many
CDR3 protein: CASSQGPGQTNEKLFF

V gene: TRBV19
J gene: TRBJ2-4
clone size: -
CDR3 protein: CASSRSRDGIQYF

V gene: TRBV6-5
J gene: TRBJ2-1
clone size: -
CDR3 protein: CASGLASNEQFF

V gene: TRBV15
J gene: TRBJ2-1
clone size: -
CDR3 protein: CATSRLAEMGGEQFF

V gene: TRBV7-2
J gene: TRBJ1-1
clone size: -
CDR3 protein: CASSLTGTKAFF

V gene: TRBV6-1
J gene: TRBJ2-7
clone size: -
CDR3 protein: CASGLAGGSYEQYF

V gene: TRBV5-1
J gene: TRBJ2-2
clone size: once
CDR3 protein: CASSFVSNTGELFF

V gene: TRBV10-2
J gene: TRBJ2-7
clone size: -
CDR3 protein: CASRTGPSYEQYF

V gene: TRBV6-1
J gene: TRBJ2-1
clone size: once
CDR3 protein: CASSAPGVLRDEQFF

V gene: TRBV29-1
J gene: TRBJ2-1
clone size: -
CDR3 protein: CSVVHRTSGSGEQFF

V gene: TRBV15
J gene: TRBJ2-7
clone size: -
CDR3 protein: CATSTGYEQYF

V gene: TRBV28
J gene: TRBJ1-1
clone size: few
CDR3 protein: CASSLSLGGSEAFF

V gene: TRBV9
J gene: TRBJ2-5
clone size: -
CDR3 protein: CASSPGTSGQETQYF

V gene: TRBV27
J gene: TRBJ2-7
clone size: -
CDR3 protein: CASSFRGSYEQYF

V gene: TRBV19
J gene: TRBJ2-3
clone size: -
CDR3 protein: CASSYGTSGPTDTQYF

V gene: TRBV5-1
J gene: TRBJ2-1
clone size: -
CDR3 protein: CASRHQSYNEQFF

V gene: TRBV6-5
J gene: TRBJ1-1
clone size: -
CDR3 protein: CATKGGAQGETEAFF